This T cell receptor beta chain was captured by sequencing in a study of CD8 T cells in Susac syndrome. An input of about 0.5 to 1 ug of RNA was subjected to reverse transcription using random hexamers. TCRdb passed the immunoSEQ multiplex PCR reads through MiXCR, listing each CDR3 protein once. The repertoire holds fewer than 200,000 distinct CDR3 sequences, with approximately 95% as singletons. Per germline, CDR1 SQVTM and CDR2 ANQGSEA. V gave up 2 bases and J gave up 2 bases; unmatched junction bases: 5. The CDR3 loop spans 16 amino acids. In contrast to the negatively isolated CD8+ and CD4+ T cells, TEMRA cells were FACS-enriched.

The V and J genes are TRBV29-1 and TRBJ2-3; TRBD2 matches at 12 bases. The sequenced sample was CD4+ T cells from PBMCs. The receptor was isolated from a human donor in good health. The CDR3 loop reads CSVELGTSGHTDTQYF. CDR3 DNA sequence: TGCAGCGTTGAACTGGGGACTAGCGGGCACACAGATACGCAGTATTTT.